This entry lists 14 T cell receptor beta chains sequenced from one sample in a study of T cells expressing NK-cell markers (dated by TCRdb to about 2020). Library preparation used 5' RACE. These reads were obtained on an Illumina HiSeq 2000. TCRdb reprocessed the reads, and each CDR3 protein sequence is entered once, without DNA. The sample's clone listing holds approximately 150,000 distinct CDR3 sequences. Of the sample, 9% to 15% is held by the ten largest clones. Sequencing used blood T cells: a sorted CD56 or NKG2C T cell subset, CD4+ or CD8+ T cells, or bulk PBMC T cells (not recorded which). These receptors were taken from a young man in good health. Donor details come from another sample of the same person, matched by shared clones.

The chain employs TRBV12-3 or TRBV12-4 and TRBJ2-1; absent DNA, TCRdb's TRBD2 call cannot be checked. This CDR3 is built from 16 residues. The CDR3 reads CASSVAGTSGTNEQFF.

The chain employs TRBV29-1 and TRBJ1-2. This CDR3 is built from 15 residues. Germline CDR1 SQVTM, CDR2 ANQGSEA. CDR3 amino acids: CSVDAGREGFNGYTF. The complete variable domain, with remaining parts taken from reference TRBV29-1 and TRBJ1-2, reads SAVISQKPSRDICQRGTSLTIQCQVDSQVTMMFWYRQQPGQSLTLIATANQGSEATYESGFVIDKFPISRPNLTFSTLTVSNMSPEDSSIYLCSVDAGREGFNGYTFGSGTRLTVV.

The chain combines TRBV2 with TRBJ2-1. From germline, CDR1 is SNHLY and CDR2 FYNNEI. The CDR3 sequence is 15 residues long. CDR3 region: CASSLAGSSYNEQFF.

The chain links TRBV27 to TRBJ2-7; TCRdb's D call of TRBD1 is untestable without DNA. CDR3 length: 13 amino acids. Germline CDR1 and CDR2: MNHEY and SMNVEV (reference sequence). The CDR3 loop reads CASKGQYPYEQYF.

The gene calls are TRBV5-4 and TRBJ1-6; TCRdb gives TRBD1 as the D gene, but with no DNA this cannot be confirmed. The germline gives CDR1 SGHNT, CDR2 YYREEE (reference sequence). This CDR3 is 14 amino acids long. CDR3 protein: CASSPRGWGSPLHF.

The chain couples TRBV27 to TRBJ1-1; TCRdb designates TRBD1, a call that cannot be tested without DNA. CDR1 and CDR2 (germline): MNHEY, SMNVEV (reference sequence). The CDR3 sequence is 13 residues long. CDR3 in amino acids: CASSLSFEGWAFF.

This chain links TRBV20-1 with TRBJ1-2; with no DNA, the TCRdb D assignment of TRBD1 cannot be verified. The CDR3 has 13 amino acids. Germline V CDR1 and CDR2: DFQATT, SNEGSKA (reference sequence). CDR3 residues: CSAMDREHYGYTF.

The chain uses TRBV12-5 and TRBJ1-2. Germline-derived CDR1 and CDR2 are LGHNT and FRNRAP. This CDR3 region has 15 residues. The CDR3 here is CASGFPMTAGRGYTF.

The chain uses TRBV20-1 and TRBJ2-3; TCRdb designates TRBD2, a call that cannot be tested without DNA. Germline V gene lookup returns CDR1 DFQATT and CDR2 SNEGSKA (reference sequence). This CDR3 contains 16 residues. CDR3 in amino acids: CSATRLAEGGTDTQYF.

This chain joins TRBV27 and TRBJ1-1; TCRdb picks TRBD1, but there is no DNA to check that call. The V gene's germline CDR1 is MNHEY and CDR2 SMNVEV (reference sequence). The CDR3 contains 11 residues. CDR3 sequence: CASSVQGEAFF.

V and J are TRBV4-2 and TRBJ2-7; TCRdb outputs TRBD2, but without DNA this stays unchecked. This CDR3 is 15 amino acids long. Germline CDR1 reads LGHNA; CDR2 reads YNFKEQ. The CDR3 loop reads CASSQDGDGIREQYF.

The chain uses TRBV7-2 and TRBJ2-7. The length of the CDR3 is 13 residues. The germline V gene has CDR1 SGHTA and CDR2 FQGNSA. CDR3 region: CASSLGLSYEQYF.

This chain links TRBV30 with TRBJ2-1; TCRdb outputs TRBD2, but without DNA this stays unchecked. This CDR3 is 15 amino acids long. The V gene's germline CDR1 is GTSNPN and CDR2 SVGIG (reference sequence). This CDR3 is CAWSGSQGPYNEQFF.

The chain carries TRBV27 and TRBJ2-7; no DNA is available, so the TRBD2 call from TCRdb remains unchecked. Germline loops: CDR1 MNHEY, CDR2 SMNVEV (reference sequence). This CDR3 is built from 14 residues. CDR3 residues: CASGSGNTIYEQYF.